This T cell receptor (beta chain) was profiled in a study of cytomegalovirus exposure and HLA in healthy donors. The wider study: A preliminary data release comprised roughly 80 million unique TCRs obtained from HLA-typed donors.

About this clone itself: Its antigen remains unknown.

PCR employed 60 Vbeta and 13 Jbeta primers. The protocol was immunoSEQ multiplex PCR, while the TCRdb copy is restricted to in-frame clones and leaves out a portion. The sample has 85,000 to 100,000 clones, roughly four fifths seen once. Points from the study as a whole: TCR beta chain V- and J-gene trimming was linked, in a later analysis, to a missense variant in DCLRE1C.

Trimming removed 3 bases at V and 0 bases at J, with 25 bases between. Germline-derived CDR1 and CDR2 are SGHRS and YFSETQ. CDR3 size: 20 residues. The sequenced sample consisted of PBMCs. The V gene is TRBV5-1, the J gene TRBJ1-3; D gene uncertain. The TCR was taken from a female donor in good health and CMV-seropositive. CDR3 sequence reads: CASSSGGSWATARSGNTIYF. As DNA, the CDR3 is TGCGCCAGCAGCTCCGGAGGCTCTTGGGCAACCGCTCGCTCTGGAAACACCATATATTTT.